This is a list of T cell receptor beta chains from one sample in a study of T cells in Graves' hyperthyroidism and ophthalmopathy. TCRdb fed the multiplex PCR reads into MiXCR, producing one record per CDR3 protein. The sample lists about 160,000 distinct CDR3 sequences; 9.4% were seen once. Material: blood. The source of these receptors is a woman aged 18-35 years with Graves' hyperthyroidism that later progressed to Graves' ophthalmopathy. CDR3s include the opening cysteine and the closing phenylalanine or tryptophan. Fields, in order: D gene, V gene, J gene, clone size, CDR3 length, CDR3 DNA, CDR3 protein. A D gene is named only where the DNA matches it firmly. Size tells how often a clone was seen (once, few, many) or the class of an expanded clone, and some rows leave it out.

D gene: TRBD1
V gene: TRBV19
J gene: TRBJ1-5
clone size: once
CDR3 length: 17
CDR3 DNA: TGTGCCAGTAGTATACAGACAGGGAGTTGGGGCAATCAGCCCCAGCATTTT
CDR3 protein: CASSIQTGSWGNQPQHF

D gene: NA
V gene: TRBV10-3
J gene: TRBJ1-2
clone size: many
CDR3 length: 12
CDR3 DNA: TGTGCCATACATCACAGGGAGGATGGCTACACCTTC
CDR3 protein: CAIHHREDGYTF

D gene: TRBD2
V gene: TRBV9
J gene: TRBJ2-7
clone size: many
CDR3 length: 15
CDR3 DNA: TGTGCCAGCAGCGAGGGGACTAGCGGGAGATACGAGCAGTACTTC
CDR3 protein: CASSEGTSGRYEQYF

D gene: NA
V gene: TRBV30
J gene: TRBJ1-5
clone size: many
CDR3 length: 13
CDR3 DNA: TGTGCCTGGAGTAGGGAAACCCATCAGCCCCAGCATTTT
CDR3 protein: CAWSRETHQPQHF

D gene: TRBD1
V gene: TRBV7-2
J gene: TRBJ2-7
clone size: few
CDR3 length: 16
CDR3 DNA: TGTGCCAGCAGCTTAGCTGCGACAGGGGGTACTTACGAGCAGTACTTC
CDR3 protein: CASSLAATGGTYEQYF

D gene: NA
V gene: TRBV2
J gene: TRBJ1-3
clone size: many
CDR3 length: 15
CDR3 DNA: TGTGCCAGCAGTGAAGGGACGGGCTCTGGAAACACCATATATTTT
CDR3 protein: CASSEGTGSGNTIYF

D gene: NA
V gene: TRBV19
J gene: TRBJ1-1
clone size: NA
CDR3 length: 14
CDR3 DNA: TGTGCCAGTACTGCCGGGACACTTAACACTGAAGCTTTCTTT
CDR3 protein: CASTAGTLNTEAFF

D gene: TRBD2
V gene: TRBV20-1
J gene: TRBJ2-5
clone size: many
CDR3 length: 15
CDR3 DNA: TGCAGTGCTAGAGGGGGCGGGGGGGCCTTGGAGACCCAGTACTTC
CDR3 protein: CSARGGGGALETQYF

D gene: NA
V gene: TRBV20-1
J gene: TRBJ2-1
clone size: many
CDR3 length: 16
CDR3 DNA: TGCAGTGCTAGAGATAGGGGAGCAGGCTCCTACAATGAGCAGTTCTTC
CDR3 protein: CSARDRGAGSYNEQFF

D gene: TRBD2
V gene: TRBV19
J gene: TRBJ2-2
clone size: many
CDR3 length: 15
CDR3 DNA: TGTGCCAGTATGCTCGGGACTAGAAGGGAAGGGGAGCTGTTTTTT
CDR3 protein: CASMLGTRREGELFF

D gene: NA
V gene: TRBV7-3
J gene: TRBJ1-5
clone size: many
CDR3 length: 17
CDR3 DNA: TGTGCCAGCAGCTCCCCGACGGGGGGTCAGGACAATCAGCCCCAGCATTTT
CDR3 protein: CASSSPTGGQDNQPQHF

D gene: NA
V gene: TRBV6-1
J gene: TRBJ2-7
clone size: few
CDR3 length: 15
CDR3 DNA: TGTGCCAGCAGTCGAACCGGGGGTTTCCCCTACGAGCAGTACTTC
CDR3 protein: CASSRTGGFPYEQYF

D gene: NA
V gene: TRBV2
J gene: TRBJ2-3
clone size: many
CDR3 length: 14
CDR3 DNA: TGTGCCAGCAGTGAATGGGCAGTCACAGATACGCAGTATTTT
CDR3 protein: CASSEWAVTDTQYF

D gene: NA
V gene: TRBV10-3
J gene: TRBJ1-4
clone size: many
CDR3 length: 14
CDR3 DNA: TGTGCCATCAGAGGGGACGGAGCAAATGAAAAACTGTTTTTT
CDR3 protein: CAIRGDGANEKLFF

D gene: TRBD2
V gene: TRBV7-6
J gene: TRBJ2-1
clone size: few
CDR3 length: 15
CDR3 DNA: TGTGCCAGCAGCTTATTTACTAGCGGGGTCAATGAGCAGTTCTTC
CDR3 protein: CASSLFTSGVNEQFF

D gene: NA
V gene: TRBV7-9
J gene: TRBJ2-7
clone size: many
CDR3 length: 14
CDR3 DNA: TGTGCCAGCAGCCAACAGGGCGGAACGCAAGAGCAGTACTTC
CDR3 protein: CASSQQGGTQEQYF

D gene: NA
V gene: TRBV20-1
J gene: TRBJ1-2
clone size: NA
CDR3 length: 17
CDR3 DNA: TGCAGTGCTAGAGATCTCGCAGGACAGACCTCTAACCATGGCTACACCTTC
CDR3 protein: CSARDLAGQTSNHGYTF

D gene: NA
V gene: TRBV4-2
J gene: TRBJ2-3
clone size: NA
CDR3 length: 12
CDR3 DNA: TGTGCCAGCAGCCAAGCCACAGATACGCAGTATTTT
CDR3 protein: CASSQATDTQYF

D gene: NA
V gene: TRBV2
J gene: TRBJ1-6
clone size: many
CDR3 length: 11
CDR3 DNA: TGTGCCAGCACCCTCCAGGGGACCCTCCACTTT
CDR3 protein: CASTLQGTLHF

D gene: NA
V gene: TRBV2
J gene: TRBJ1-3
clone size: many
CDR3 length: 14
CDR3 DNA: TGTGCCAGCAGGAGGCGGGGGGGAGGAAACACCATATATTTT
CDR3 protein: CASRRRGGGNTIYF

D gene: NA
V gene: TRBV30
J gene: TRBJ1-1
clone size: many
CDR3 length: 12
CDR3 DNA: TGTGCCTGGATACCCACCGGGACTGAAGCTTTCTTT
CDR3 protein: CAWIPTGTEAFF

D gene: TRBD1
V gene: TRBV7-8
J gene: TRBJ1-2
clone size: many
CDR3 length: 17
CDR3 DNA: TGTGCCAGCAGCTTAGCCCAACAGGGGGGACTAAACTATGGCTACACCTTC
CDR3 protein: CASSLAQQGGLNYGYTF

D gene: NA
V gene: TRBV4-2
J gene: TRBJ2-2
clone size: few
CDR3 length: 17
CDR3 DNA: TGTGCCAGCAGCCAAGCTCACCGGGTGGCGATTTCCGGGGAGCTGTTTTTT
CDR3 protein: CASSQAHRVAISGELFF

D gene: NA
V gene: TRBV28
J gene: TRBJ1-5
clone size: many
CDR3 length: 12
CDR3 DNA: TGTGCCAGCAGATCGGAAACGGAGCCCCAGCATTTT
CDR3 protein: CASRSETEPQHF

D gene: TRBD1
V gene: TRBV20-1
J gene: TRBJ1-1
clone size: few
CDR3 length: 15
CDR3 DNA: TGCAGTGCTAGTCCCGGGACAGGTGAGAACACTGAAGCTTTCTTT
CDR3 protein: CSASPGTGENTEAFF

D gene: TRBD1
V gene: TRBV13
J gene: TRBJ2-7
clone size: NA
CDR3 length: 13
CDR3 DNA: TGTGCCAGCAGCTTAGGAGGGGACAGGGATGTGAACTTC
CDR3 protein: CASSLGGDRDVNF

D gene: NA
V gene: TRBV6-1
J gene: TRBJ1-1
clone size: many
CDR3 length: 11
CDR3 DNA: TGTGCCAGCAGGATTCCGACTGAAGCTTTCTTT
CDR3 protein: CASRIPTEAFF

D gene: NA
V gene: TRBV2
J gene: TRBJ1-6
clone size: many
CDR3 length: 14
CDR3 DNA: TGTGCCAGCAGGAGGGGCAGGGAGGATTCACCCCTCCACTTT
CDR3 protein: CASRRGREDSPLHF

D gene: TRBD1
V gene: TRBV20-1
J gene: TRBJ1-2
clone size: many
CDR3 length: 16
CDR3 DNA: TGCAGTGCTAGAGTTCCACGGGGGGAAGGGGGCAATGGCTACACCTTC
CDR3 protein: CSARVPRGEGGNGYTF

D gene: TRBD1
V gene: TRBV5-1
J gene: TRBJ2-5
clone size: few
CDR3 length: 15
CDR3 DNA: TGCGCCAGCAGCTTGGACAGGGGTAATGAAGAGACCCAGTACTTC
CDR3 protein: CASSLDRGNEETQYF

D gene: TRBD2
V gene: TRBV9
J gene: TRBJ2-3
clone size: many
CDR3 length: 16
CDR3 DNA: TGTGCCAGCAGCTTAAGGACTAGCGGGAGAACAGATACGCAGTATTTT
CDR3 protein: CASSLRTSGRTDTQYF

D gene: TRBD1
V gene: TRBV5-1
J gene: TRBJ1-4
clone size: many
CDR3 length: 16
CDR3 DNA: TGCGCCAGCAGCTCGTCTGGACAGGGAGAAAATGAAAAACTGTTTTTT
CDR3 protein: CASSSSGQGENEKLFF

D gene: TRBD2
V gene: TRBV7-3
J gene: TRBJ2-1
clone size: many
CDR3 length: 16
CDR3 DNA: TGTGCCAGCAGCACAGGACTAGCGGGGGGGTACAATGAGCAGTTCTTC
CDR3 protein: CASSTGLAGGYNEQFF

D gene: NA
V gene: TRBV10-1
J gene: TRBJ2-7
clone size: few
CDR3 length: 16
CDR3 DNA: TGCGCCAGCAGTGAGCTTCGGAATCTCTTACCTTACGAGCAGTACTTC
CDR3 protein: CASSELRNLLPYEQYF

D gene: TRBD2
V gene: TRBV11-2
J gene: TRBJ2-7
clone size: many
CDR3 length: 15
CDR3 DNA: TGTGCCAGCAGCCGCCTAGCGGGCACTAGCTACGAGCAGTACTTC
CDR3 protein: CASSRLAGTSYEQYF

D gene: NA
V gene: TRBV20-1
J gene: TRBJ2-5
clone size: many
CDR3 length: 13
CDR3 DNA: TGCAGTGCTAGTTGGACAGCCCAAGAGACCCAGTACTTC
CDR3 protein: CSASWTAQETQYF

D gene: NA
V gene: TRBV28
J gene: TRBJ1-5
clone size: NA
CDR3 length: 21
CDR3 DNA: TGTGCCAGCAGTTTTGAACCCTTTTCAGGGGACCAACCTTTTAGCAATCAGCCCCAGCATTTT
CDR3 protein: CASSFEPFSGDQPFSNQPQHF

D gene: TRBD1
V gene: TRBV10-2
J gene: TRBJ1-5
clone size: many
CDR3 length: 15
CDR3 DNA: TGCGCCAGCAGTGAGGGACAGGGGGCCAATCAGCCCCAGCATTTT
CDR3 protein: CASSEGQGANQPQHF

D gene: NA
V gene: TRBV3-1
J gene: TRBJ2-7
clone size: many
CDR3 length: 14
CDR3 DNA: TGTGCCAGCAGCCGGGGACGGAGCTCCTACGAGCAGTACTTC
CDR3 protein: CASSRGRSSYEQYF

D gene: NA
V gene: TRBV5-1
J gene: TRBJ1-5
clone size: many
CDR3 length: 15
CDR3 DNA: TGCGCCAGCAGCTTGGCTGGGGTCGGAGGCCAGCCCCAGCATTTT
CDR3 protein: CASSLAGVGGQPQHF

D gene: NA
V gene: TRBV27
J gene: TRBJ2-3
clone size: many
CDR3 length: 17
CDR3 DNA: TGTGCCAGCAGTTTATACTTCAGGGCAGGAGGTGGTTATACGCAGTATTTT
CDR3 protein: CASSLYFRAGGGYTQYF

D gene: TRBD2
V gene: TRBV5-1
J gene: TRBJ2-5
clone size: many
CDR3 length: 16
CDR3 DNA: TGCGCCAGCAGCCGAGGGACTAGCGGGATCGGCGAGACCCAGTACTTC
CDR3 protein: CASSRGTSGIGETQYF

D gene: NA
V gene: TRBV11-2
J gene: TRBJ2-5
clone size: many
CDR3 length: 13
CDR3 DNA: TGTGCCAGCAGCGGGTCGGTGCAAGAGACCCAGTACTTC
CDR3 protein: CASSGSVQETQYF

D gene: NA
V gene: TRBV30
J gene: TRBJ2-3
clone size: few
CDR3 length: 15
CDR3 DNA: TGTGCCTGGAGTCCCGGGACTTCCAGCACAGATACGCAGTATTTT
CDR3 protein: CAWSPGTSSTDTQYF

D gene: TRBD1
V gene: TRBV28
J gene: TRBJ1-2
clone size: many
CDR3 length: 14
CDR3 DNA: TGTGCCAGCAGTTTGCATGACAGGGTGCATGGCTACACCTTC
CDR3 protein: CASSLHDRVHGYTF

D gene: NA
V gene: TRBV19
J gene: TRBJ2-7
clone size: NA
CDR3 length: 14
CDR3 DNA: TGTGCCAGTAGTACTCACATGAATTTCTACGAGCAGTACTTC
CDR3 protein: CASSTHMNFYEQYF

D gene: NA
V gene: TRBV28
J gene: TRBJ1-1
clone size: many
CDR3 length: 13
CDR3 DNA: TGTGCCACCAGTTTGGACGGAAACACTGAAGCTTTCTTT
CDR3 protein: CATSLDGNTEAFF

D gene: NA
V gene: TRBV20-1
J gene: TRBJ1-5
clone size: many
CDR3 length: 13
CDR3 DNA: TGCAGTGCTAGCTCAGACGATCTCCAGCCCCAGCATTTT
CDR3 protein: CSASSDDLQPQHF

D gene: TRBD2
V gene: TRBV28
J gene: TRBJ2-3
clone size: many
CDR3 length: 14
CDR3 DNA: TGTGCCAGCCGACTAGCGGGGATCACAGATACGCAGTATTTT
CDR3 protein: CASRLAGITDTQYF

D gene: TRBD1
V gene: TRBV4-1
J gene: TRBJ2-2
clone size: NA
CDR3 length: 16
CDR3 DNA: TGCGCCAGCAGCCAGGGACAGGGGCGAGGGACCGGGGAGCTGTTTTTT
CDR3 protein: CASSQGQGRGTGELFF

D gene: TRBD1
V gene: TRBV11-2
J gene: TRBJ2-3
clone size: many
CDR3 length: 16
CDR3 DNA: TGTGCCAGCAGCCGCATCGACAGGGCTAGCACAGATACGCAGTATTTT
CDR3 protein: CASSRIDRASTDTQYF

D gene: NA
V gene: TRBV29-1
J gene: TRBJ1-2
clone size: many
CDR3 length: 11
CDR3 DNA: TGCAGCGTTGGGGCAGGGAGTGGCTACACCTTC
CDR3 protein: CSVGAGSGYTF

D gene: TRBD2
V gene: TRBV25-1
J gene: TRBJ2-5
clone size: many
CDR3 length: 14
CDR3 DNA: TGTGCCAGCAGTCTTCCAGGGAGGGAAGAGACCCAGTACTTC
CDR3 protein: CASSLPGREETQYF

D gene: TRBD2
V gene: TRBV15
J gene: TRBJ2-7
clone size: NA
CDR3 length: 16
CDR3 DNA: TGTGCCACCAGCAGAGGTCTTGAGCGGGGGGACAACGAGCAGTACTTC
CDR3 protein: CATSRGLERGDNEQYF

D gene: NA
V gene: TRBV18
J gene: TRBJ2-3
clone size: many
CDR3 length: 16
CDR3 DNA: TGTGCCAGCTCACCACTCGAGCGGGCTAGCACAGATACGCAGTATTTT
CDR3 protein: CASSPLERASTDTQYF

D gene: TRBD2
V gene: TRBV29-1
J gene: TRBJ2-1
clone size: NA
CDR3 length: 12
CDR3 DNA: TGCAGCTTTGCACTCGGGGGGAATGAGCAGTTCTTC
CDR3 protein: CSFALGGNEQFF

D gene: TRBD2
V gene: TRBV7-8
J gene: TRBJ2-3
clone size: many
CDR3 length: 15
CDR3 DNA: TGTGCCAGCAGTCGAGGGAGGGAACGCACAGATACGCAGTATTTT
CDR3 protein: CASSRGRERTDTQYF

D gene: NA
V gene: TRBV2
J gene: TRBJ2-7
clone size: many
CDR3 length: 14
CDR3 DNA: TGTGCCAGCAGTGTGTCCGGGGGAACCTACGAGCAGTACTTC
CDR3 protein: CASSVSGGTYEQYF

D gene: NA
V gene: TRBV20-1
J gene: TRBJ2-7
clone size: many
CDR3 length: 15
CDR3 DNA: TGCAGTGCTAGAGATAAAGCAGGAGTCTCCTACGAGCAGTACTTC
CDR3 protein: CSARDKAGVSYEQYF

D gene: TRBD2
V gene: TRBV2
J gene: TRBJ2-3
clone size: many
CDR3 length: 16
CDR3 DNA: TGTGCCAGCAGTGGAATAGCGGGAGAGGTGACAGATACGCAGTATTTT
CDR3 protein: CASSGIAGEVTDTQYF